A single T cell receptor beta chain is shown here with its context. The antigen is undetermined. The CDR3 loop spans 16 amino acids. V was clipped by 0 bases and J by 7 bases; unmatched bases: 4. CDR1 and CDR2 (germline): LNHNV, YYDKDF (reference sequence). This sample is drawn from a study of cytomegalovirus exposure and HLA in healthy donors. Overall study results and limits: On later analysis, the bulk of CMV-associated TCR beta chains appeared to be HLA-restricted.

The PCR had 60 Vbeta and 13 Jbeta primers. Clones were sequenced by immunoSEQ multiplex PCR, and TCRdb holds only the in-frame ones, with some missing. The sample holds fewer than 250,000 clones, 65% to 80% seen once. The source of this sequence is a woman in her 40s in good health and CMV-seronegative. Sequences were obtained from PBMCs. The V gene is TRBV15, the J gene TRBJ2-1, with 12 bases that match TRBD1. The CDR3 nucleotides read TGTGCCACCAGCAGAGAAGGGACAGGGGGCTGGAATGAGCAGTTCTTC. Protein: CATSREGTGGWNEQFF.